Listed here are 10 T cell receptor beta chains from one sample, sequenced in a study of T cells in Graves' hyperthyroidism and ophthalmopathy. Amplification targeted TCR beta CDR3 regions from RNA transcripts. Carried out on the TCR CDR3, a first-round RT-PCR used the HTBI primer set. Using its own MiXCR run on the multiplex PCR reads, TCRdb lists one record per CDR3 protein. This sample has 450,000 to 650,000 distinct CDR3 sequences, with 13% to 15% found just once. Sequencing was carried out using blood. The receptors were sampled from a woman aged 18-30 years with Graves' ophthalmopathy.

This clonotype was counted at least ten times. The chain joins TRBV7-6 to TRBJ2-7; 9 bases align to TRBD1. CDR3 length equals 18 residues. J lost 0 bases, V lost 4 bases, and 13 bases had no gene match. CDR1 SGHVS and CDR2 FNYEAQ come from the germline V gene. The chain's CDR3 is CASSSRLLQGARSYEQYF. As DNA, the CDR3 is TGTGCCAGCAGCTCCCGATTATTACAGGGGGCGCGCTCCTACGAGCAGTACTTC. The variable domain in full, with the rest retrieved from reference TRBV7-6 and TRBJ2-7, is GAGVSQSPRYKVTKRGQDVALRCDPISGHVSLYWYRQALGQGPEFLTYFNYEAQQDKSGLPNDRFSAERPEGSISTLTIQRTEQRDSAMYRCASSSRLLQGARSYEQYFGPGTRLTVT.

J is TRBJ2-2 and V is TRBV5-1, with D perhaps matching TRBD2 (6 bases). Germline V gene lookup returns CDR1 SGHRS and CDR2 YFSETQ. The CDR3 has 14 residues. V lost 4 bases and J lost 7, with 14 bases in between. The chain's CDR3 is CASSPRGGGGELFF. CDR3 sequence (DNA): TGCGCCAGCAGCCCAAGGGGAGGCGGCGGGGAGCTGTTTTTT.

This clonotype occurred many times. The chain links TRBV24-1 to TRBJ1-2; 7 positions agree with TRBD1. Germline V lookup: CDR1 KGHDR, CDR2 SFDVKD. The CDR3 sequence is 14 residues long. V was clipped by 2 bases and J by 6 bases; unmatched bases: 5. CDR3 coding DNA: TGTGCCACCAGTGATTCCGGGACAGTACATGGCTACACCTTC. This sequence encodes CATSDSGTVHGYTF.

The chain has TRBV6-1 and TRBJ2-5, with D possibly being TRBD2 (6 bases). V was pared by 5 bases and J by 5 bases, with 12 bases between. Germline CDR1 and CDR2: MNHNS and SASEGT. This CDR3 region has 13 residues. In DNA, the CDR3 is TGTGCCAGCAGTTTACACGGAGGGGAGACCCAGTACTTC. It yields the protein CASSLHGGETQYF.

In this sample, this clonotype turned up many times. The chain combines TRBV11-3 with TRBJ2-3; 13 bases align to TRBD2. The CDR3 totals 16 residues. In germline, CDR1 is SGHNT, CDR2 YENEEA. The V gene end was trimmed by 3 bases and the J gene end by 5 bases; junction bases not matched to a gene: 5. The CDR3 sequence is CASSFGLAGVGDTQYF. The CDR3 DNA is TGTGCCAGCAGCTTTGGACTAGCGGGAGTAGGAGATACGCAGTATTTT.

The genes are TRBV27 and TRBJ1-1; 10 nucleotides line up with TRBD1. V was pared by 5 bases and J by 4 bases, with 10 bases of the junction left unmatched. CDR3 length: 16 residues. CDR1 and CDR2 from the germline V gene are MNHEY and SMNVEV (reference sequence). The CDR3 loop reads CASSPGTGASGTEAFF. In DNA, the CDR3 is TGTGCCAGCAGTCCCGGGACAGGGGCTAGTGGCACTGAAGCTTTCTTT.

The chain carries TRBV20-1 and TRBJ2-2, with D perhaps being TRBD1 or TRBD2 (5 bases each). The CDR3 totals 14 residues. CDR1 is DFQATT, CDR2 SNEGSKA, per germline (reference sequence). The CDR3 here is CGSSRGGPTGELFF. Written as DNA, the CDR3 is TGCGGCAGTTCCCGGGGCGGCCCCACCGGGGAGCTGTTTTTT.

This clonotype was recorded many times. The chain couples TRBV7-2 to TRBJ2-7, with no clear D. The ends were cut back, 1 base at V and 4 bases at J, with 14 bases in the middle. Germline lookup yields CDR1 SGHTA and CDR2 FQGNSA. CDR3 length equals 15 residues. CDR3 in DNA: TGTGCCAGCAGCTTAGTTTTCGGGCAGTATTACGAGCAGTACTTC. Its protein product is CASSLVFGQYYEQYF.

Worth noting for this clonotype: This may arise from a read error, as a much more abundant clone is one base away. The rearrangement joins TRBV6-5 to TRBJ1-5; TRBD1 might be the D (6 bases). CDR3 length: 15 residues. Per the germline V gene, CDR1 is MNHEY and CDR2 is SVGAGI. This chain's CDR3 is CASGYSGEPNQPQHF. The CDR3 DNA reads TGTGCCAGCGGTTACTCAGGGGAGCCCAATCAGCCCCAGCATTTT.

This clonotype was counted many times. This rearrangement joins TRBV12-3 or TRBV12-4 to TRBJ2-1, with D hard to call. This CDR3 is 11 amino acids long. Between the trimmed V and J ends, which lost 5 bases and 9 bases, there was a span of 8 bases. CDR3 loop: CASSALAEQFF. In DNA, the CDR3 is TGTGCCAGCAGTGCATTAGCTGAGCAGTTCTTC.